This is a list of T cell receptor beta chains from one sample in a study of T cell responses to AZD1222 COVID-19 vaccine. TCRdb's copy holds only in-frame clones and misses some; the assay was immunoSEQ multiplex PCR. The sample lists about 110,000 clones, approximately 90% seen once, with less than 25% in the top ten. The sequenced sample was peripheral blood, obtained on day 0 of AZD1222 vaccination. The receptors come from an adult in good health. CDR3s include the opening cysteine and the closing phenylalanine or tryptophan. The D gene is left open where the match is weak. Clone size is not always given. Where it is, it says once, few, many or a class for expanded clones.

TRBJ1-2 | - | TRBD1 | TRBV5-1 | CASSLGSPGTGYGYTF | TGCGCCAGCAGCTTGGGTTCGCCCGGGACAGGGTATGGCTACACCTTC
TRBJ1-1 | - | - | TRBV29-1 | CSVDGGVRNTEAFF | TGCAGCGTTGATGGGGGGGTTCGGAACACTGAAGCTTTCTTT
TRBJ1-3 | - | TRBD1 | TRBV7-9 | CASSLSGQGVHTIYF | TGTGCCAGCAGTCTCTCCGGACAGGGGGTTCACACCATATATTTT
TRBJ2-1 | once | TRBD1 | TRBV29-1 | CSVIQGAGNEQFF | TGCAGCGTGATACAGGGGGCGGGCAATGAGCAGTTCTTC
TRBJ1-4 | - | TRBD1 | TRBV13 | CASSQGQGGEKLFF | TGTGCCAGCAGCCAGGGACAGGGAGGGGAAAAACTGTTTTTT
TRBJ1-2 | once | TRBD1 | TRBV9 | CASSVGTGAFYGYTF | TGTGCCAGCAGCGTAGGGACAGGGGCCTTCTATGGCTACACCTTC
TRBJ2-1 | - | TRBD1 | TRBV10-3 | CAISGDRGNEQFF | TGTGCCATCAGTGGGGACAGGGGCAATGAGCAGTTCTTC
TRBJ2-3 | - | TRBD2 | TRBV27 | CASSPLVGGGTTDTQYF | TGTGCCAGCAGTCCCCTCGTGGGCGGGGGGACCACAGATACGCAGTATTTT
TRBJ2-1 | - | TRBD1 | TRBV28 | CASSLGTVRNEQFF | TGTGCCAGCAGTCTCGGGACAGTTAGGAATGAGCAGTTCTTC
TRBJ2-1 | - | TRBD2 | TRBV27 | CASSLTGGPRSEQFF | TGTGCCAGCAGTTTAACGGGGGGGCCTAGAAGTGAGCAGTTCTTC
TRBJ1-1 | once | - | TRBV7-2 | CASSLTWNTEAFF | TGTGCCAGCAGCTTGACGTGGAACACTGAAGCTTTCTTT